The 7 T cell receptor beta chains below all came from one sample that was sequenced in a study of blood T cell repertoires in COVID-19. The method was immunoSEQ multiplex PCR; TCRdb's version includes in-frame clones alone and lacks a portion of them. This table holds hundreds of thousands of clones, roughly 85% found once. The sequencing sample was made of peripheral blood. Every receptor here comes from a woman aged 25 to 39 with active or convalescent COVID-19.

The V call is TRBV30, the J call TRBJ2-1; 8 nucleotides line up with TRBD2. This CDR3 comprises 15 residues. Trimming took 2 bases from V and 2 from J; bases not matched to a gene: 5. Germline values: CDR1 GTSNPN, CDR2 SVGIG (reference sequence). The DNA of the CDR3 is TGTGCCTGGAGTCCAGCGGGAGCCACCTACAATGAGCAGTTCTTC. Amino acid sequence: CAWSPAGATYNEQFF.

The rearrangement uses TRBV6-5 and TRBJ1-4; D is uncertain. Trimming cost V 7 bases and J 11 bases, with 11 bases left between them. This CDR3 is 11 amino acids long. Germline V gives CDR1 MNHEY, CDR2 SVGAGI. The CDR3 DNA sequence: TGTGCCAGCACCCCGGGAGGGAAACTGTTTTTT. It codes for CASTPGGKLFF.

V gene TRBV14 combines with J gene TRBJ2-1; the match to TRBD2 covers 8 bases. After removal of 4 bases from V and 4 bases from J, the junction contained 9 bases not matched to a gene. The CDR3 runs to 16 residues. Germline assignment: CDR1 SGHDN and CDR2 FVKESK. CDR3 nucleotides: TGTGCCAGCAGCCTCCTTGGTAGCGGGGCGTACAATGAGCAGTTCTTC. Translation: CASSLLGSGAYNEQFF.

The DNA of the CDR3 is TGTGCCAGCAGTTACATCAGGGTTTCTCAGAAAACTGAAGCTTTCTTT. It specifies CASSYIRVSQKTEAFF. This chain joins TRBV6-5 and TRBJ1-1, with D tentatively TRBD1 (5 bases). The ends were cut back, 2 bases at V and 5 bases at J, with 18 bases in the middle. From germline, CDR1 is MNHEY and CDR2 SVGAGI. This CDR3 contains 16 residues.

V usage is TRBV14 and J usage is TRBJ2-1; maybe TRBD2 (6 bases). There are 16 residues in the CDR3. The V end was cut by 3 bases, the J end by 0 bases, with 12 bases between. Germline lookup yields CDR1 SGHDN and CDR2 FVKESK. The CDR3 nucleotides read TGTGCCAGCAGCCAGGTCCGGGACTCCTCCTACAATGAGCAGTTCTTC. Amino acids: CASSQVRDSSYNEQFF.

The gene calls are TRBV27 and TRBJ1-3; D is unclear. Per germline, CDR1 MNHEY and CDR2 SMNVEV (reference sequence). CDR3 size: 16 residues. V lost 0 bases, J lost 2 bases, and 11 bases lay in between. The chain's CDR3 is CASSLSMAAPGNTIYF. CDR3 bases: TGTGCCAGCAGTTTATCGATGGCCGCACCTGGAAACACCATATATTTT.

This clone has just a few counts. The V call is TRBV6-5, the J call TRBJ1-2; TRBD1 might be the D (6 bases). V was pared by 8 bases and J by 5 bases, with 15 bases between. The germline V gene has CDR1 MNHEY and CDR2 SVGAGI. The CDR3 runs to 13 residues. CDR3 nucleotide sequence: TGTGCCAGCCAAAAGGACAGCCATTATGGCTACACCTTC. It specifies CASQKDSHYGYTF.